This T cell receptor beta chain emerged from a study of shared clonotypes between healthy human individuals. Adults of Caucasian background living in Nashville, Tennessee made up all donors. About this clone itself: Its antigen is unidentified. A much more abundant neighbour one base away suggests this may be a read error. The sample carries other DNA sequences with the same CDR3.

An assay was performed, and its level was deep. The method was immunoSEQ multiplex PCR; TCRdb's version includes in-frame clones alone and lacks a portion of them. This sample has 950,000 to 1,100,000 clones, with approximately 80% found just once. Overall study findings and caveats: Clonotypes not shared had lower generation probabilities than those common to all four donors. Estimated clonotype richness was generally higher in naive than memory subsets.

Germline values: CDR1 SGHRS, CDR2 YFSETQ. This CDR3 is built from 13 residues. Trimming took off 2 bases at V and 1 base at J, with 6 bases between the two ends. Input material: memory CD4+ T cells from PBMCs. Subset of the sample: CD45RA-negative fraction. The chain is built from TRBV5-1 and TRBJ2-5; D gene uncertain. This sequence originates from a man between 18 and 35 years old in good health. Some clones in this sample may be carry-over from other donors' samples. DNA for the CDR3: TGCGCCAGCAGCTTCGGAGTCCAAGAGACCCAGTACTTC. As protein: CASSFGVQETQYF.